One sample yielded the 22 T cell receptor beta chains listed below, sequenced in a study of human T cells and chemical hapten exposure. TCRdb reprocessed the RACE reads via MiXCR and lists one record per CDR3 protein. The sample includes more than 50,000 distinct CDR3 sequences, approximately 6.7% of them seen just once. Described time point: pre-sensitization, week 0. The treatment denotes: therapeutic diphenylcyclopropenone sensitization with weekly scalp DPC. This material consisted of whole blood, taken in connection with sensitization to the hapten diphenylcyclopropenone (DPC). These receptors were obtained from a woman aged 25 to 39 with alopecia areata. Some clones in this sample may be carry-over from other donors' samples.

This clonotype was recorded many times. The chain employs TRBV6-5 and TRBJ1-2, with 10 positions matching TRBD1. V was clipped by 7 bases and J by 0 bases; unmatched bases: 5. There are 15 residues in the CDR3. In germline, CDR1 is MNHEY, CDR2 SVGAGI. The CDR3 region has the DNA TGTGCCAGCAAGAGGGACAGGGGAGCTAACTATGGCTACACCTTC. This sequence encodes CASKRDRGANYGYTF.

This clonotype was observed at least ten times. The chain combines TRBV12-3 or TRBV12-4 with TRBJ1-1, with 7 nucleotides matching TRBD1. Trimming took 6 bases from V and 4 from J; bases not matched to a gene: 2. The CDR3 is 12 residues long. The DNA for the CDR3 is TGTGCCAGCAGCACAGGGGTCACTGAAGCTTTCTTT. Translating it yields CASSTGVTEAFF.

This clonotype was recorded at least ten times. The CDR3 nucleotides read TGCGCCAGCAGGCGGGGGACACTAACCGGGGAGCTGTTTTTT. Amino acid sequence: CASRRGTLTGELFF. The chain has TRBV4-1 and TRBJ2-2; D may be TRBD2 (7 bases). V dropped 6 bases and J dropped 5 bases, with 13 bases sitting between them. Germline V gene lookup returns CDR1 MGHRA and CDR2 YSYEKL. CDR3 length: 14 residues.

This clonotype was counted many times. This chain joins TRBV3-1 and TRBJ1-2; TRBD1 agrees at 10 bases. J gave up 6 bases and V 2 bases, and 9 bases lay outside the gene matches. Germline V gives CDR1 LGHDT, CDR2 YNNKEL (reference sequence). The CDR3 has 16 residues. The DNA for the CDR3 is TGTGCCAGCAGCCAACCGGACCGGGACAGGGGCCATGGCTACACCTTC. Translating gives CASSQPDRDRGHGYTF.

J is TRBJ1-5 and V is TRBV30; unclear D gene. This CDR3 region has 12 residues. Germline V gene lookup returns CDR1 GTSNPN and CDR2 SVGIG (reference sequence). V was pared by 0 bases and J by 6 bases, with 6 bases between. The CDR3: CAWSVPGQPQHF. DNA of the CDR3: TGTGCCTGGAGTGTACCGGGTCAGCCCCAGCATTTT.

Only a few counts were recorded for this clonotype. This chain links TRBV10-3 with TRBJ1-5, with D unresolved. V was trimmed by 2 bases and J by 7 bases, leaving 6 bases between them. CDR3 length: 12 residues. Germline CDR1 and CDR2: ENHRY and SYGVKD. CDR3 sequence reads: CAISEQEQPQHF. Here the CDR3 DNA reads TGTGCCATCAGTGAGCAGGAGCAGCCCCAGCATTTT.

This clonotype was observed a handful of times. V gene TRBV19 combines with J gene TRBJ1-5, with D perhaps matching TRBD1 (6 bases). Germline V CDR1 and CDR2: LNHDA, SQIVND (reference sequence). The length of the CDR3 is 17 residues. V lost 2 bases to trimming and J lost 0 bases, with 14 bases between them. CDR3 sequence reads: CASSIPSAGDSNQPQHF. In DNA form, the CDR3 reads TGTGCCAGTAGTATACCCTCAGCAGGGGATAGCAATCAGCCCCAGCATTTT.

Ten or more counts support this clonotype. The chain links TRBV12-3 or TRBV12-4 to TRBJ2-5; TRBD1 matches at 10 bases. The CDR3 runs 13 residues. V trimming: 6 bases; J trimming: 5 bases; junction bases outside the gene matches: 3. This chain's CDR3 is CASRKGQGETQYF. The CDR3 nucleotides read TGTGCCAGCAGGAAGGGACAGGGGGAGACCCAGTACTTC.

The chain combines TRBV3-1 with TRBJ1-1, with 7 bases lining up with TRBD1. V was pared by 1 base and J by 6 bases, with 8 bases of the junction left unmatched. Germline lookup yields CDR1 LGHDT and CDR2 YNNKEL (reference sequence). This CDR3 has 15 residues. CDR3 sequence (DNA): TGTGCCAGCAGCCAAGCCACAGGGGTGGTCGCTGAAGCTTTCTTT. As protein: CASSQATGVVAEAFF. The entire variable domain, with the rest obtained from reference TRBV3-1 and TRBJ1-1, is as follows: DTAVSQTPKYLVTQMGNDKSIKCEQNLGHDTMYWYKQDSKKFLKIMFSYNNKELIINETVPNRFSPKSPDKAHLNLHINSLELGDSAVYFCASSQATGVVAEAFFGQGTRLTVV.

The chain recombines TRBV24-1 with TRBJ2-3, with 12 bases aligning to TRBD2. The CDR3 runs to 16 residues. The junction had 8 bases not matched to a gene; V was cut back by 5 bases and J by 6 bases. Looked up from germline, CDR1 is KGHDR and CDR2 is SFDVKD. In nucleotides, the CDR3 is TGTGCCACCAGTGCCTCACTAGCGGGGGGTCTGGATACGCAGTATTTT. As protein: CATSASLAGGLDTQYF.

This clonotype showed up just a few times. V and J are TRBV18 and TRBJ1-1; tentative D call: TRBD1 (5 bases). CDR3 length: 17 residues. V gave up 6 bases and J gave up 1 base, with 21 bases separating them. CDR1 and CDR2 (germline): KGHSH, LQKENI. CDR3 amino acids: CASSLLSGRLGNTEAFF. In DNA, the CDR3 is TGTGCCAGCTCCCTCCTCTCAGGGAGGTTAGGGAACACTGAAGCTTTCTTT.

By frequency in the sample, this clonotype is medium-sized (0.01 to 0.1%). The chain has TRBV7-9 and TRBJ1-6; no clear D. The V end was cut by 2 bases, the J end by 10 bases, with 9 bases between. The CDR3 runs to 13 residues. Germline V lookup: CDR1 SEHNR, CDR2 FQNEAQ (reference sequence). The CDR3 here is CASSLWVESPLHF. The CDR3 DNA follows: TGTGCCAGCAGCTTATGGGTAGAGTCACCCCTCCACTTT.

This clonotype was recorded many times. The genes are TRBV4-2 and TRBJ1-1, with 11 bases identical to TRBD1. Trimming removed 4 bases from V and 5 bases from J; junction bases left unmatched: 3. The CDR3 is made up of 14 amino acids. CDR1 and CDR2 (germline): LGHNA, YNFKEQ. CDR3 in DNA: TGTGCCAGCAGCCCGGGACAGGGGGTTACTGAAGCTTTCTTT. It is translated as CASSPGQGVTEAFF.

This clonotype came up many times. The rearrangement joins TRBV20-1 to TRBJ2-1; D tentatively fits TRBD1 or TRBD2 (5 bases each). The CDR3 is 13 residues long. Between the trimmed V and J ends, which lost 6 bases and 10 bases, there was a span of 19 bases. Looked up from germline, CDR1 is DFQATT and CDR2 is SNEGSKA (reference sequence). The CDR3 is CSAPSAGTPEQFF. The CDR3 nucleotides are TGCAGTGCCCCCTCCGCTGGGACGCCCGAGCAGTTCTTC.

This clonotype was seen repeatedly, ten times or more. The V call is TRBV4-2, the J call TRBJ1-6, with TRBD1 matching 7 bases. The V and J ends lost 0 bases and 4 bases, in that order; junction bases with no gene match: 12. This CDR3 is 19 amino acids long. Germline V gene lookup returns CDR1 LGHNA and CDR2 YNFKEQ. The CDR3, as DNA: TGTGCCAGCAGCCAAGATCTGGAAACCGGGACAGCTTATAATTCACCCCTCCACTTT. The encoded protein is CASSQDLETGTAYNSPLHF.

The table lists this clonotype with many counts. This chain uses TRBV11-2 with TRBJ1-1; D not certain. Germline V gene sequence: CDR1 SGHAT, CDR2 FQNNGV. V was shortened by 5 bases and J by 8 bases, with 12 bases between the two germline ends. The CDR3 sequence is 12 residues long. The CDR3 DNA follows: TGTGCCAGCAGCCAGCCCCATCGGGAAGCTTTCTTT. This codes for CASSQPHREAFF.

The rearrangement links TRBV19 to TRBJ1-2, with D hard to call. V lost 6 bases to trimming and J lost 3 bases, with 20 bases between them. Looked up from germline, CDR1 is LNHDA and CDR2 is SQIVND (reference sequence). CDR3 length: 16 amino acids. Written as DNA, the CDR3 is TGTGCCAGTAGCAGAGGAGGCCGGAATGGGGACTATGGCTACACCTTC. Translated: CASSRGGRNGDYGYTF.

The table lists this clonotype with many counts. The chain has TRBV12-3 or TRBV12-4 and TRBJ1-1; D not resolved. There are 11 residues in the CDR3. The V and J ends lost 3 bases and 11 bases respectively, with 10 bases between them. The CDR3 here is CASSFRAGAFF. The CDR3 bases are TGTGCCAGCAGTTTTAGGGCGGGGGCTTTCTTT.

This clonotype has more than one count but fewer than ten. The V gene is TRBV6-1, the J gene TRBJ1-5; possible D gene TRBD1, 5 bases. The V gene lost 2 bases and the J gene lost 5 bases, with 10 bases spanning the gap. The germline CDR1 and CDR2 sequences are MNHNS and SASEGT. This CDR3 is built from 14 residues. CDR3 DNA: TGTGCCAGCAGTGAACAGGGAGGATATCAGCCCCAGCATTTT. It encodes CASSEQGGYQPQHF.

This clonotype was recorded a few times. CDR3 protein: CASSLSERPGYGYTF. The CDR3 DNA reads TGTGCCAGCAGTTTAAGCGAAAGGCCGGGCTATGGCTACACCTTC. The chain combines TRBV12-3 or TRBV12-4 with TRBJ1-2; D gene uncertain. With 2 bases removed from V and 4 bases from J, the gap between germline ends came to 14 bases. The CDR3 runs 15 residues.

This clonotype was seen at least ten times. Germline is not matched at one junction end, which may reflect a read error. CDR3 DNA sequence: TGTGCCAGCAGTGACCCGGACAGGGTAGATCGGATCTTC. Its protein product is CASSDPDRVDRIF. The gene calls are TRBV6-1 and TRBJ2-1, with 8 nucleotides matching TRBD1. CDR3 size: 13 residues. Germline V CDR1 and CDR2: MNHNS, SASEGT.

At least ten counts were recorded for this clonotype. This chain joins TRBV5-1 and TRBJ1-3; D is unresolved. This CDR3 is 15 amino acids long. The ends were cut back, 4 bases at V and 2 bases at J, with 13 bases in the middle. Germline V gene lookup returns CDR1 SGHRS and CDR2 YFSETQ. CDR3 region: CASSPGSNTGNTIYF. In DNA form, the CDR3 reads TGCGCCAGCAGCCCCGGATCGAACACTGGAAACACCATATATTTT. The full variable domain, completed using reference TRBV5-1 and TRBJ1-3, is KAGVTQTPRYLIKTRGQQVTLSCSPISGHRSVSWYQQTPGQGLQFLFEYFSETQRNKGNFPGRFSGRQFSNSRSEMNVSTLELGDSALYLCASSPGSNTGNTIYFGEGSWLTVV.